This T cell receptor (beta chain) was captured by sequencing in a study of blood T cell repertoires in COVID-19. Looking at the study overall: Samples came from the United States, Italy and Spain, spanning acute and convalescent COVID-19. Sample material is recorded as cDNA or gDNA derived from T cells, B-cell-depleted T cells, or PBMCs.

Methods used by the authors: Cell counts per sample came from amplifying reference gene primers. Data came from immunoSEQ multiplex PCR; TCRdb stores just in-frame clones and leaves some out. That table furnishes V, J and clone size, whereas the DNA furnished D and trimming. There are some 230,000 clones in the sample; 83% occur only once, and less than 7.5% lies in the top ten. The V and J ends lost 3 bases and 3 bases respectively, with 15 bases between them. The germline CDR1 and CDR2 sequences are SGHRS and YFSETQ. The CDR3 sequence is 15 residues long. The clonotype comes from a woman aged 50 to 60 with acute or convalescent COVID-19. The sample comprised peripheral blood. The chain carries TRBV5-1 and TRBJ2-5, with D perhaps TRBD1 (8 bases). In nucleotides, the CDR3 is TGCGCCAGCAGCTCACGACAGGGGAGGGAAGAGACCCAGTACTTC. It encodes CASSSRQGREETQYF.